This entry lists 9 T cell receptor beta chains sequenced from one sample in a study of blood T cell repertoires in COVID-19 (TCRdb year 2020). The library was obtained by the immunoSEQ multiplex PCR assay. The table comes from immuneACCESS by way of TCRdb, which keeps in-frame sequences with V and J called. Part of the clones is missing from these tables; in studies checked, under half for an unresolved V gene and the rest for unknown reasons. The sample records over 250,000 clones, around 89% of which are singletons. The top ten clonotypes cover 2.4% of the sample. Material: PBMCs or T cells enriched from blood (not recorded which). The receptors were sampled from a woman aged 18-29 years who had recovered from COVID-19.

The chain combines TRBV15 with TRBJ1-1; D perhaps matches TRBD1 (5 bases). With 3 bases removed from V and 8 bases from J, the gap between germline ends came to 16 bases. The CDR3 totals 14 residues. The germline gives CDR1 LNHNV, CDR2 YYDKDF (reference sequence). CDR3 DNA sequence: TGTGCCACCAGCAGGACCATGGGGCCCGCAGAAGCTTTCTTT. Protein product: CATSRTMGPAEAFF.

The chain links TRBV7-9 to TRBJ2-5, with 11 positions matching TRBD2. This CDR3 spans 17 amino acids. V was clipped by 2 bases and J by 5 bases; unmatched bases: 10. Germline V gene lookup returns CDR1 SEHNR and CDR2 FQNEAQ (reference sequence). This chain's CDR3 is CASSLTRGLAGLETQYF. CDR3 coding DNA: TGTGCCAGCAGCTTAACCCGAGGACTAGCGGGTCTCGAGACCCAGTACTTC.

This sequence joins TRBV7-8 and TRBJ2-7; perhaps TRBD1 as D (7 bases). Trimming removed 4 bases from V and 7 bases from J, with 14 bases in between. This CDR3 comprises 13 residues. Germline CDR1 is SGHVS and CDR2 is FQNEAQ. The CDR3 loop reads CASSSAGGREQYF. The CDR3 DNA reads TGTGCCAGCAGCTCGGCAGGGGGGCGAGAGCAGTACTTC.

The rearrangement joins TRBV15 to TRBJ1-5; unclear D gene. The germline gives CDR1 LNHNV, CDR2 YYDKDF (reference sequence). Trimming removed 0 bases from V and 0 bases from J, with 6 bases in between. CDR3 length equals 15 residues. CDR3 DNA: TGTGCCACCAGCAGAGATAGAAGTAGCAATCAGCCCCAGCATTTT. Translated, it gives CATSRDRSSNQPQHF.

This rearrangement joins TRBV28 to TRBJ1-1, with D maybe TRBD1 (5 bases). CDR1 is MDHEN, CDR2 SYDVKM, per germline. The CDR3 contains 14 residues. V was cut by 6 bases and J by 10 bases, with 21 bases left in between. DNA of the CDR3: TGTGCCAGCAGGGACGCCCGGGGGGGTCCACGAGCTTTCTTT. Its protein product is CASRDARGGPRAFF.

The rearrangement uses TRBV27 and TRBJ2-7; 9 nucleotides align to TRBD1. The ends lost 5 bases at V and 7 bases at J; junction bases unmatched: 12. CDR3 length: 15 residues. CDR1 is MNHEY and CDR2 is SMNVEV in the germline V gene (reference sequence). For the CDR3, the DNA is TGTGCCAGCAGTCCAACCGGGACAGGGCTGGGAGAGCAGTACTTC. It encodes CASSPTGTGLGEQYF.

The rearrangement uses TRBV7-9 and TRBJ1-2; D is uncertain. This CDR3 region has 13 residues. Between the trimmed V and J ends, which lost 4 bases and 1 base, there was a span of 7 bases. CDR1 and CDR2 (germline): SEHNR, FQNEAQ (reference sequence). CDR3 sequence: CASSSGFNYGYTF. The CDR3 DNA reads TGTGCCAGCAGCTCCGGGTTTAACTATGGCTACACCTTC.

V is TRBV6-5 and J is TRBJ2-2; a possible D gene is TRBD2 (7 bases). The CDR3 consists of 13 residues. Germline CDR1 reads MNHEY; CDR2 reads SVGAGI. V dropped 6 bases and J dropped 7 bases, with 12 bases sitting between them. The CDR3 DNA reads TGTGCCAGCAGGAGGGGGGGTGGCGGGGAGCTGTTTTTT. The encoded protein is CASRRGGGGELFF.

The rearrangement joins TRBV6-5 to TRBJ1-1; TRBD1 is a possible D gene (5 bases). Per germline, CDR1 MNHEY and CDR2 SVGAGI. The CDR3 totals 15 residues. Trimming took 5 bases from V and 5 from J, leaving 18 bases between them. The CDR3 reads CASSNEGGGWTEAFF. CDR3 nucleotides: TGTGCCAGCAGTAACGAGGGCGGGGGGTGGACTGAAGCTTTCTTT.